Shown below are 10 T cell receptor beta chains from a single sample sequenced in a study of Ad26.COV2.S vaccination and SARS-CoV-2 variants. Using immunoSEQ multiplex PCR, the repertoire was profiled, and TCRdb retains in-frame clones only, with some absent. The sample has more than 300,000 clones, 85% seen once. The sample's treatment: roughly 18 received Ad26.COV2.S at low or high dose, single or two shots; 5 received placebo; per-sample allocation not given. Sample collection was performed on day 63 after the first vaccine or placebo injection. This sample comprised peripheral blood, obtained in a trial of Ad26.COV2.S vaccine versus placebo. These TCRs come from a person aged 18-60 years who received the Ad26.COV2.S COVID-19 vaccine or a placebo.

The chain joins TRBV7-2 to TRBJ1-1, with D tentatively TRBD1 (5 bases). V was clipped by 2 bases and J by 4 bases, with 17 bases between them. CDR3 length: 16 residues. The germline V gene has CDR1 SGHTA and CDR2 FQGNSA. The DNA for the CDR3 is TGTGCCAGCAGCTTAAGGGTCGGGTCCGGGGGCACTGAAGCTTTCTTT. Its translation: CASSLRVGSGGTEAFF.

The rearrangement joins TRBV24-1 to TRBJ2-4, with D possibly TRBD1 on 6 matching bases. V lost 4 bases and J lost 0, with 12 bases in between. CDR1 is KGHDR, CDR2 SFDVKD, per germline. This CDR3 is 16 amino acids long. The CDR3 sequence: CATSEPDRLAKNIQYF. Written as DNA, the CDR3 is TGTGCCACCAGTGAACCGGACAGACTAGCCAAAAACATTCAGTACTTC.

This rearrangement joins TRBV27 to TRBJ1-1, with 11 positions matching TRBD1. The CDR3 totals 14 residues. Looked up from germline, CDR1 is MNHEY and CDR2 is SMNVEV (reference sequence). Trimming cost V 5 bases and J 1 base; bases outside gene matches: 0. The CDR3 DNA follows: TGTGCCAGCAGTGGGACAGGGGGGAACACTGAAGCTTTCTTT. This encodes CASSGTGGNTEAFF.

The rearrangement joins TRBV5-1 to TRBJ2-7; 10 bases fit TRBD2. From germline, CDR1 is SGHRS and CDR2 YFSETQ. CDR3 length: 18 residues. Losses at the gene ends were 0 bases for V and 0 bases for J; bases not matched to a gene: 9. CDR3 DNA: TGCGCCAGCAGCTTGGGTTCTAGCGGGGGATCAAACTCCTACGAGCAGTACTTC. Amino acid sequence: CASSLGSSGGSNSYEQYF.

The chain is built from TRBV5-8 and TRBJ1-4; D not resolved. V dropped 0 bases and J dropped 0 bases, with 15 bases sitting between them. This CDR3 is 18 amino acids long. Germline loops: CDR1 SGHTS, CDR2 YDEGEE. Here the CDR3 reads CASSLGVRNFATNEKLFF. The DNA for the CDR3 is TGTGCCAGCAGCTTGGGAGTGCGCAACTTTGCAACTAATGAAAAACTGTTTTTT. Together with reference TRBV5-8 and TRBJ1-4, the CDR3 gives the full variable domain: EAGVTQSPTHLIKTRGQQATLRCSPISGHTSVYWYQQALGLGLQFLLWYDEGEERNRGNFPPRFSGRQFPNYSSELNVNALELEDSALYLCASSLGVRNFATNEKLFFGSGTQLSVL.

The CDR3 DNA reads as TGTGCCAGTAGCATTGACTCCAGGAACACTGAAGCTTTCTTT. Protein: CASSIDSRNTEAFF. The genes are TRBV19 and TRBJ1-1; no reliable D call. The CDR3 consists of 14 residues. Germline V gene sequence: CDR1 LNHDA, CDR2 SQIVND (reference sequence). V was shortened by 6 bases and J by 1 base, with 12 bases between the two germline ends.

V usage is TRBV27 and J usage is TRBJ2-5, with a possible D match to TRBD1 (7 bases). The CDR3 totals 15 residues. The germline V gene encodes CDR1 MNHEY and CDR2 SMNVEV (reference sequence). The V and J ends lost 6 bases and 3 bases respectively, with 17 bases between them. The CDR3: CASRSPGRGEETQYF. In nucleotides, the CDR3 is TGTGCCAGCAGATCCCCGGGCAGGGGGGAAGAGACCCAGTACTTC.

This clone was picked up one time. The chain joins TRBV29-1 to TRBJ1-2, with a tentative D call TRBD1 (6 bases). The V gene's germline CDR1 is SQVTM and CDR2 ANQGSEA. This CDR3 has 14 residues. Trimming removed 2 bases from V and 6 bases from J, with 16 bases in between. The CDR3 loop reads CSVETLGAFHGYTF. In DNA, the CDR3 is TGCAGCGTTGAAACGTTGGGGGCCTTCCATGGCTACACCTTC.

The sample holds a few counts of this clone. V usage is TRBV5-1 and J usage is TRBJ1-5, with D perhaps matching TRBD1 (5 bases). V was trimmed by 0 bases and J by 3 bases, leaving 10 bases between them. The CDR3 is made up of 15 amino acids. Germline lookup yields CDR1 SGHRS and CDR2 YFSETQ. For the CDR3, the DNA is TGCGCCAGCAGCTTGGGCTCAGGGCCCAATCAGCCCCAGCATTTT. This gives the protein CASSLGSGPNQPQHF. Full variable domain (remainder filled in from reference TRBV5-1 and TRBJ1-5): KAGVTQTPRYLIKTRGQQVTLSCSPISGHRSVSWYQQTPGQGLQFLFEYFSETQRNKGNFPGRFSGRQFSNSRSEMNVSTLELGDSALYLCASSLGSGPNQPQHFGDGTRLSIL.

The chain joins TRBV5-4 to TRBJ2-1; the D call may be TRBD1 or TRBD2 (6 bases each). This CDR3 is 15 amino acids long. V was cut by 0 bases and J by 4 bases, with 11 bases left in between. From germline, CDR1 is SGHNT and CDR2 YYREEE (reference sequence). The CDR3 DNA is TGTGCCAGCAGCTTGGCCCAGGGGAGGTACAATGAGCAGTTCTTC. Translation: CASSLAQGRYNEQFF.